This T cell receptor beta chain was recovered during a study of radiotherapy plus CTLA-4 blockade in lung cancer. Study-level results: Clones of tumor-derived TCRs expanded in blood after radiotherapy plus ipilimumab. Early blood T cell clone changes and increased post-radiation serum interferon-beta were reportedly the strongest response predictors.

Comments on this clone: Its matching antigen is unknown.

Sequencing used immunoSEQ multiplex PCR; TCRdb keeps in-frame clones, though not all of them. The sample contains 49,000 or so clones, more than 70% of which appear only once. The CDR3 runs to 14 residues. The V end was cut by 0 bases, the J end by 11 bases, with 16 bases between. Germline-derived CDR1 and CDR2 are SGHNT and YENEEA. Receiving focal radiation plus CTLA-4 blockade with ipilimumab were patients who had chemo-refractory metastatic non-small-cell lung cancer. This specimen consisted of peripheral blood, obtained from a patient treated with radiotherapy plus ipilimumab. The origin of this receptor is a human donor with non-small cell lung cancer who had stable disease on radiotherapy plus ipilimumab. V and J are TRBV11-3 and TRBJ1-1; D is unclear. The CDR3, as DNA: TGTGCCAGCAGCTTAGATAAGCCACGGGTGCGGGCTTTCTTT. As protein: CASSLDKPRVRAFF.